The rows below give T cell receptor beta chains drawn from one sample of a study of T cell repertoires in cytomegalovirus infection. TCRdb reprocessed the reads with MiXCR, giving one entry per CDR3 protein. The table has roughly 700,000 distinct CDR3 sequences, 30% to 35% seen once. Their antigen targets remain unknown. The sequenced sample was cultured PBMCs, obtained from culture after CMV antigen stimulation. All receptors come from a human donor in good health (CMV status not recorded). Some clones in this sample may be carry-over from other donors' samples. Each CDR3 is given with its conserved first and last residue.

TRBJ2-7,TRBV6-1,CASSEGTANSYEQYF
TRBJ1-5,TRBV12-3/TRBV12-4,CASSLAFPTGGINSNQPQHF
TRBJ2-2,TRBV4-1,CASSQDPSGIGADGELFF
TRBJ1-4,TRBV4-1,CASSQNRGFNEKLFF
TRBJ2-1,TRBV20-1,CSARTYYLAGGSVEQFF
TRBJ1-2,TRBV30,CAWSVGPPYGYTF
TRBJ2-7,TRBV4-1,CASSRLAGVTSYEQYF
TRBJ2-7,TRBV4-3,CASSQDLRMEQYF
TRBJ2-3,TRBV4-1,CASSQGAGSGASTDTQYF
TRBJ1-2,TRBV5-1,CASSLEGTVKGYTF
TRBJ2-7,TRBV20-1,CSALRVPRYEQYF
TRBJ2-3,TRBV5-1,CASSNRLAGFADTQYF
TRBJ1-2,TRBV7-9,CASSFRGAHGYTF
TRBJ2-2,TRBV28,CASTSGGRTNTGELFF
TRBJ1-2,TRBV12-3/TRBV12-4,CASGIGAASLATF
TRBJ2-5,TRBV2,CASSGLRQKSETQYF
TRBJ2-1,TRBV12-3/TRBV12-4,CASSLGGSRNEQFF